The 19 T cell receptor beta chains below come from one sample, sequenced in a study of blood T cell repertoires in COVID-19. Some clones are missing from TCRdb's copy, which holds only in-frame ones; the method was immunoSEQ multiplex PCR. The sample holds roughly 63,000 clones, roughly 80% seen once. The sample taken for sequencing was peripheral blood. The origin of the receptors is a human donor in a cohort sampled during active COVID-19.

This clone was observed a handful of times. This chain joins TRBV20-1 and TRBJ2-7, with unresolved D. This CDR3 is 11 amino acids long. Germline V gene data show CDR1 as DFQATT and CDR2 as SNEGSKA (reference sequence). Deletions cut 7 bases from V and 3 bases from J, with 10 bases between. In DNA, the CDR3 is TGCAGTGGGTTGAGCAACTACGAGCAGTACTTC. Its protein product is CSGLSNYEQYF.

The rearrangement joins TRBV28 to TRBJ1-4; D is possibly TRBD1 (5 bases). Trimming took off 5 bases at V and 8 bases at J, with 30 bases between the two ends. The germline V gene has CDR1 MDHEN and CDR2 SYDVKM. The CDR3 contains 19 residues. In nucleotides, the CDR3 is TGTGCCAGCAGTCCCCAACGCGGGGCCATTCTCCTGGCGGGGGAAAAACTGTTTTTT. Translating it yields CASSPQRGAILLAGEKLFF.

This chain links TRBV28 with TRBJ2-3; a weak D match, TRBD1 (6 bases). The CDR3 is 16 residues long. V lost 5 bases to trimming and J lost 4 bases, with 19 bases between them. The germline V gene has CDR1 MDHEN and CDR2 SYDVKM. The CDR3 is CASSEQGINEPDTQYF. The CDR3 DNA reads TGTGCCAGCAGTGAACAGGGTATTAACGAGCCAGATACGCAGTATTTT.

This clone showed up just once. V is TRBV6-1 and J is TRBJ2-7; 9 bases fit TRBD2. CDR3 size: 15 residues. Germline V gene data show CDR1 as MNHNS and CDR2 as SASEGT. V gave up 3 bases and J gave up 5 bases; unmatched junction bases: 8. DNA of the CDR3: TGTGCCAGCAGTGAGTCGGCGGGAGGGCCGAACGAGCAGTACTTC. Encoded protein: CASSESAGGPNEQYF.

This clone has just one count. The chain carries TRBV11-2 and TRBJ2-2; TRBD2 is a possible D gene (7 bases). CDR1 and CDR2 from the germline V gene are SGHAT and FQNNGV. V lost 5 bases, J lost 3 bases, and 19 bases lay in between. The CDR3 totals 17 residues. CDR3 in DNA: TGTGCCAGCAGCATGGCGGGGGCGGGAGTCGACACCGGGGAGCTGTTTTTT. Translating gives CASSMAGAGVDTGELFF.

The chain employs TRBV30 and TRBJ1-1; tentatively, D is TRBD1 (6 bases). This CDR3 has 12 amino acids. Germline V lookup: CDR1 GTSNPN, CDR2 SVGIG (reference sequence). V dropped 5 bases and J dropped 12 bases, with 19 bases sitting between them. The CDR3 is CAWGRDIPTTFF. Here the CDR3 DNA reads TGTGCCTGGGGCCGGGACATTCCGACAACTTTCTTT.

V usage is TRBV5-1 and J usage is TRBJ2-2, with 13 bases fitting TRBD2. Germline-derived CDR1 and CDR2 are SGHRS and YFSETQ. The CDR3 is 16 residues long. Trimming at V came to 4 bases and at J to 6 bases, leaving 6 bases not matched to a gene. CDR3 sequence (DNA): TGCGCCAGCAGCAAGGGACTAGCGGGATCCCCCGGGGAGCTGTTTTTT. It specifies CASSKGLAGSPGELFF.

The J gene is TRBJ2-5, the V gene TRBV28; the match to TRBD2 covers 7 bases. CDR1 is MDHEN and CDR2 is SYDVKM in the germline V gene. This CDR3 contains 15 residues. V lost 1 base and J lost 1; bases outside the gene matches: 3. The CDR3 reads CASSLLGEGQETQYF. The CDR3 region has the DNA TGTGCCAGCAGTTTATTGGGGGAGGGCCAAGAGACCCAGTACTTC.

The V gene is TRBV6-2 or TRBV6-3, the J gene TRBJ2-5, with D perhaps TRBD2 (5 bases). CDR3 length: 15 amino acids. With 4 bases removed from V and 7 bases from J, the gap between germline ends came to 19 bases. Germline values: CDR1 MNHEY, CDR2 SVGEGT. CDR3 residues: CASSSGGPFPRTQYF. CDR3 coding DNA: TGTGCCAGCAGTTCCGGCGGGCCCTTCCCCCGGACCCAGTACTTC.

The genes are TRBV7-6 and TRBJ2-5; 14 bases line up with TRBD2. The CDR3 is made up of 16 amino acids. Germline loops: CDR1 SGHVS, CDR2 FNYEAQ. Losses at the gene ends were 1 base for V and 4 bases for J; bases not matched to a gene: 2. The DNA for the CDR3 is TGTGCCAGCAGCTTAGGACTAGCGGGAGGGAGAGAGACCCAGTACTTC. It specifies CASSLGLAGGRETQYF. Supplemented by reference TRBV7-6 and TRBJ2-5, the full variable domain reads GAGVSQSPRYKVTKRGQDVALRCDPISGHVSLYWYRQALGQGPEFLTYFNYEAQQDKSGLPNDRFSAERPEGSISTLTIQRTEQRDSAMYRCASSLGLAGGRETQYFGPGTRLLVL.

The V and J genes are TRBV3-1 (or the pseudogene TRBV3-2) and TRBJ2-5; D possibly corresponds to TRBD2 (5 bases). The germline gives CDR1 LGHDT, CDR2 YNNKEL (reference sequence). Trimming took 4 bases from V and 7 from J, leaving 19 bases between them. The CDR3 runs 15 residues. The CDR3 coding sequence is TGTGCCAGCAGCCCGACCCATCTTAGCCGGGGGACCCAGTACTTC. Translation gives CASSPTHLSRGTQYF.

The chain joins TRBV6-2 or TRBV6-3 to TRBJ2-7, with D unresolved. CDR1 MNHEY and CDR2 SVGEGT come from the germline V gene. This CDR3 contains 14 residues. V lost 2 bases, J lost 2 bases, and 10 bases lay in between. CDR3 loop: CASSYPGLPYEQYF. The CDR3 coding sequence is TGTGCCAGCAGTTACCCCGGTTTACCCTACGAGCAGTACTTC.

The chain combines TRBV11-2 with TRBJ2-1, with a weak D call TRBD1 (6 bases). The CDR3 is made up of 14 amino acids. Germline CDR1 SGHAT, CDR2 FQNNGV. V dropped 3 bases and J dropped 5 bases, with 11 bases sitting between them. The CDR3 sequence is CASSFGHRDNEQFF. The CDR3 region has the DNA TGTGCCAGCAGCTTCGGCCACAGGGACAATGAGCAGTTCTTC.

The V call is TRBV24-1, the J call TRBJ1-1; no firm D call. V lost 3 bases, J lost 1 base, and 8 bases lay in between. The CDR3 loop spans 14 amino acids. The V gene's germline CDR1 is KGHDR and CDR2 SFDVKD. The CDR3 protein is CATSDGQSNTEAFF. The CDR3 DNA reads TGTGCCACCAGTGATGGGCAGTCGAACACTGAAGCTTTCTTT.

V and J are TRBV29-1 and TRBJ2-7; a weak D match, TRBD1 (6 bases). Germline V lookup: CDR1 SQVTM, CDR2 ANQGSEA. V shed 6 bases and J shed 3 bases, with 21 bases lying between them. This CDR3 is 15 amino acids long. CDR3 nucleotides: TGCAGCGTGGGCGTGCAGGGGCGGATCAGCTACGAGCAGTACTTC. Translating it yields CSVGVQGRISYEQYF.

The J gene is TRBJ2-5, the V gene TRBV28; no firm D call. The length of the CDR3 is 15 residues. Trimming took off 6 bases at V and 3 bases at J, with 17 bases between the two ends. Germline loops: CDR1 MDHEN, CDR2 SYDVKM. The CDR3 DNA sequence: TGTGCCAGCAGGCTAGTAGATAAGAAGAAAGAGACCCAGTACTTC. Translated, it gives CASRLVDKKKETQYF.

The chain recombines TRBV7-2 with TRBJ1-5, with a weak D call TRBD1 (6 bases). The ends were cut back, 5 bases at V and 0 bases at J, with 11 bases in the middle. CDR1 is SGHTA and CDR2 is FQGNSA in the germline V gene. The CDR3 contains 15 residues. The CDR3 spells CASSINRDSNQPQHF. In DNA form, the CDR3 reads TGTGCCAGCAGCATAAACAGGGATAGCAATCAGCCCCAGCATTTT.

The chain has TRBV18 and TRBJ2-7, with 7 bases aligning to TRBD1. V lost 0 bases to trimming and J lost 5 bases; unmatched junction nucleotides: 1. This CDR3 contains 13 residues. Germline V lookup: CDR1 KGHSH, CDR2 LQKENI. CDR3 coding DNA: TGTGCCAGCTCACCACCGCAGGGGGACGAGCAGTACTTC. Protein product: CASSPPQGDEQYF.

The genes are TRBV7-9 and TRBJ1-6; D uncertain. Germline CDR1 is SEHNR and CDR2 is FQNEAQ (reference sequence). This CDR3 is built from 12 residues. V was pared by 6 bases and J by 9 bases, with 9 bases between. The CDR3 DNA reads as TGTGCCAGCAGACTAGATCTTTCACCCCTCCACTTT. Protein: CASRLDLSPLHF. The whole variable domain, remainder taken from reference TRBV7-9 and TRBJ1-6, is DTGVSQNPRHKITKRGQNVTFRCDPISEHNRLYWYRQTLGQGPEFLTYFQNEAQLEKSRLLSDRFSAERPKGSFSTLEIQRTEQGDSAMYLCASRLDLSPLHFGNGTRLTVT.